The 13 T cell receptor beta chains presented below share a single source sample, sequenced in a study of T-cell memory formation after mild COVID-19. TCRdb reanalysed the 5' RACE reads using MiXCR and keeps one entry per CDR3 protein. This sample carries some 180,000 distinct CDR3 sequences, 10% to 15% of them seen once, and the ten largest clones take approximately 3.4%. Sequenced material: PBMCs or a T cell subset sorted from them (not recorded which). The receptor set was obtained from a man aged 18 to 30 who had mild COVID-19 (a few samples of this study predate the infection). Cell type and time point are not known.

The chain combines TRBV10-2 with TRBJ2-2, with D possibly matching TRBD2 (5 bases). Trimming removed 4 bases at V and 0 bases at J, with 12 bases between. Germline CDR1 reads WSHSY; CDR2 reads SAAADI. The length of the CDR3 is 16 residues. CDR3 loop: CASSVVGRPNTGELFF. DNA of the CDR3: TGCGCCAGCAGTGTGGTGGGGAGACCGAACACCGGGGAGCTGTTTTTT.

This chain links TRBV28 with TRBJ2-4; D is possibly TRBD1 (5 bases). The CDR3 spans 14 residues. Trimming shortened V by 3 bases and J by 0 bases, and 6 bases separated the two germline ends. The germline gives CDR1 MDHEN, CDR2 SYDVKM. In DNA form, the CDR3 reads TGTGCCAGCAGTTTCAGGGTAGCCAAAAACATTCAGTACTTC. Translating it yields CASSFRVAKNIQYF.

The chain has TRBV2 and TRBJ1-2, with 8 bases matching TRBD1. This CDR3 region has 14 residues. CDR1 and CDR2 from the germline V gene are SNHLY and FYNNEI. Trimming removed 4 bases from V and 0 bases from J; junction bases left unmatched: 1. For the CDR3, the DNA is TGTGCCAGCAGTGGGGGACAGGCTAACTATGGCTACACCTTC. This sequence encodes CASSGGQANYGYTF. Full variable domain (missing parts from reference TRBV2 and TRBJ1-2): EPEVTQTPSHQVTQMGQEVILRCVPISNHLYFYWYRQILGQKVEFLVSFYNNEISEKSEIFDDQFSVERPDGSNFTLKIRSTKLEDSAMYFCASSGGQANYGYTFGSGTRLTVV.

The chain links TRBV20-1 to TRBJ2-1; perhaps D is TRBD1 or TRBD2 (5 bases each). Germline assignment: CDR1 DFQATT and CDR2 SNEGSKA (reference sequence). Trimming shortened V by 3 bases and J by 9 bases, and 18 bases separated the two germline ends. This CDR3 contains 14 residues. CDR3 DNA sequence: TGCAGTGCTAGGCTAGCAGGGAGCAGGATTGAGCAGTTCTTC. Translating gives CSARLAGSRIEQFF.

The chain links TRBV18 to TRBJ2-1; 7 bases fit TRBD2. Losses at the gene ends were 1 base for V and 5 bases for J; bases not matched to a gene: 5. Germline V gene sequence: CDR1 KGHSH, CDR2 LQKENI. This CDR3 has 15 residues. CDR3 sequence: CASSPRGGLNNEQFF. DNA for the CDR3: TGTGCCAGCTCACCACGGGGGGGATTAAACAATGAGCAGTTCTTC.

The chain is built from TRBV28 and TRBJ1-4; D gene uncertain. The CDR3 totals 15 residues. The germline CDR1 and CDR2 sequences are MDHEN and SYDVKM. Trimming removed 4 bases from V and 7 bases from J, with 16 bases in between. The CDR3 DNA sequence: TGTGCCAGCAGTTCACCGGGTCCGGTCTCTGAAAAACTGTTTTTT. It specifies CASSSPGPVSEKLFF.

The rearrangement links TRBV4-1 to TRBJ1-5; D might be TRBD1 (5 bases). The CDR3 length is 13 residues. With 5 bases removed from V and 4 bases from J, the gap between germline ends came to 9 bases. Germline V CDR1 and CDR2: MGHRA, YSYEKL. The CDR3 DNA reads TGCGCCAGCAGCTCTCCAGGGAATCAGCCCCAGCATTTT. It yields the protein CASSSPGNQPQHF.

This clonotype was picked up a small number of times. The chain has TRBV7-9 and TRBJ1-2; 8 bases map to TRBD1. The germline CDR1 and CDR2 sequences are SEHNR and FQNEAQ (reference sequence). This CDR3 is 14 amino acids long. J was trimmed by 6 bases and V by 5 bases; bases with no gene match: 8. CDR3 loop: CASSRDRSANGYTF. CDR3 DNA sequence: TGTGCCAGCAGCCGGGACAGGTCAGCGAATGGCTACACCTTC.

This clonotype has only a few counts. The V and J genes are TRBV10-3 and TRBJ2-1; TRBD2 agrees at 10 bases. Germline V gene data show CDR1 as ENHRY and CDR2 as SYGVKD. V was clipped by 6 bases and J by 8 bases; unmatched bases: 10. This CDR3 has 15 amino acids. Here the CDR3 reads CAIRPNLAGDDEQFF. DNA for the CDR3: TGTGCCATCAGGCCTAACCTAGCGGGGGATGATGAGCAGTTCTTC.

CDR3 amino acids: CASMGTSGGYDTQYF. In DNA, the CDR3 is TGTGCCAGCATGGGGACTAGCGGGGGATACGATACGCAGTATTTT. The rearrangement joins TRBV6-2 or TRBV6-3 to TRBJ2-3; 14 bases align to TRBD2. Germline assignment: CDR1 MNHEY and CDR2 SVGEGT. There are 15 residues in the CDR3. Unmatched junction bases numbered 6, after V lost 7 bases and J lost 6 bases.

The chain links TRBV7-9 to TRBJ2-2, with 8 nucleotides matching TRBD2. Germline lookup yields CDR1 SEHNR and CDR2 FQNEAQ (reference sequence). V lost 5 bases and J lost 7; bases outside the gene matches: 3. This CDR3 region has 13 residues. The CDR3 loop reads CASSRGLVGELFF. The CDR3 DNA reads TGTGCCAGCAGCAGGGGACTAGTCGGGGAGCTGTTTTTT.

The chain employs TRBV7-2 and TRBJ2-5; no clear D. The CDR3 spans 15 residues. Germline V gene sequence: CDR1 SGHTA, CDR2 FQGNSA. V lost 5 bases and J lost 8, with 21 bases in between. This chain's CDR3 is CASSPRGWAPSTQYF. In DNA, the CDR3 is TGTGCCAGCAGCCCCCGAGGATGGGCGCCGTCCACCCAGTACTTC.

The V and J genes are TRBV29-1 and TRBJ2-2, with D possibly being TRBD1 (6 bases). The CDR3 runs 14 residues. The V and J ends lost 4 bases and 6 bases respectively, with 15 bases between them. Germline V lookup: CDR1 SQVTM, CDR2 ANQGSEA. The chain's CDR3 is CSVGGRGVAGELFF. The CDR3 DNA reads as TGCAGCGTTGGGGGCAGGGGAGTGGCCGGGGAGCTGTTTTTT.